Sequencing of this T cell receptor beta chain was carried out in a study of a mutant IDH1 vaccine in newly diagnosed glioma. Study in general: The treated population exhibited a male proportion of about 62%, a female proportion of roughly 40%, and a mean age of 40.4 years. It was radiotherapy, temozolomide, or both that patients received previously, with most receiving both. It was at week 35 that visit V12 occurred, and at week 47 that visit V13 did. The study, taken as a whole, reports: Top-clonotype changes in peripheral T cells seemed unrelated to pseudoprogression.

About this clone: What it binds is unknown.

This CDR3 contains 12 residues. Trimming removed 1 base at V and 8 bases at J, with 8 bases between. Germline CDR1 LNHNV, CDR2 YYDKDF (reference sequence). The table came from immunoSEQ multiplex PCR; TCRdb's copy has only in-frame clones and leaves some out. Of tens of thousands of clones listed, 82% are singletons. The time point here: week 47, end of study. Vaccination comprised doses that each held 300 ug of mutant IDH1 20-mer peptide, plus topical imiquimod. The receptor was derived from a man aged 40-55 years with glioma. Some clones in this sample may be carry-over from other donors' samples. The specimen was PBMCs, collected from a glioma patient whose treatment included an IDH1 peptide vaccine. The rearrangement uses TRBV15 and TRBJ1-1; D uncertain. The CDR3 loop reads CATSRVGREAFF. The CDR3 DNA reads TGTGCCACCAGCAGAGTGGGGAGGGAAGCTTTCTTT. The complete variable domain, with remaining parts taken from reference TRBV15 and TRBJ1-1, reads DAMVIQNPRYQVTQFGKPVTLSCSQTLNHNVMYWYQQKSSQAPKLLFHYYDKDFNNEADTPDNFQSRRPNTSFCFLDIRSPGLGDTAMYLCATSRVGREAFFGQGTRLTVV.